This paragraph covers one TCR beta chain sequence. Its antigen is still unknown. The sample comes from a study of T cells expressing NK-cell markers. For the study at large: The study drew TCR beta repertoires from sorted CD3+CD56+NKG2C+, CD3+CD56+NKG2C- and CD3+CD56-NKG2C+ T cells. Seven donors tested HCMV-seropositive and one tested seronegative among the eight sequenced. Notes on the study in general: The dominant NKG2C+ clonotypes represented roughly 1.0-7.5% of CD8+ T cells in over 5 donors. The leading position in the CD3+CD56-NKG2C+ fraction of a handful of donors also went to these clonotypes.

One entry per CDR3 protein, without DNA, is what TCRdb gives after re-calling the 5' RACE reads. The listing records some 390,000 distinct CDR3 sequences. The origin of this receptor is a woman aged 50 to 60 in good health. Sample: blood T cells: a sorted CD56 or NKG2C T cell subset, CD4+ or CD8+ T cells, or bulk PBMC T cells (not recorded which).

The CDR3 reads CASSEAAGNIQYF. The genes are TRBV25-1 and TRBJ2-4; lacking DNA, the TRBD2 call made by TCRdb goes unchecked. The germline gives CDR1 MGHDK, CDR2 SYGVNS. The CDR3 runs to 13 residues.